One sample yielded the 17 T cell receptor beta chains listed below, sequenced in a study of T cell responses to AZD1222 COVID-19 vaccine. TCRdb's copy holds only in-frame clones and misses some; the assay was immunoSEQ multiplex PCR. This table holds 65,000 to 100,000 clones, roughly 90% found once. Sequencing was performed on peripheral blood, taken 28 days after the second AZD1222 dose. Source of these receptors: an adult who received the AZD1222 COVID-19 vaccine.

CDR3: CASSEGIYGYTF. DNA of the CDR3: TGTGCCAGCAGTGAAGGAATCTATGGCTACACCTTC. The chain combines TRBV2 with TRBJ1-2, with no clear D. Germline loops: CDR1 SNHLY, CDR2 FYNNEI. This CDR3 has 12 amino acids. V was shortened by 1 base and J by 4 bases, with 4 bases between the two germline ends.

The V and J genes are TRBV5-1 and TRBJ2-1; 7 nucleotides match TRBD1. The V segment lost 0 bases and the J segment 4 bases; nucleotides outside the gene matches: 4. The CDR3 runs 15 residues. The V gene's germline CDR1 is SGHRS and CDR2 YFSETQ. The CDR3 is CASSLGDRAYNEQFF. DNA for the CDR3: TGCGCCAGCAGCTTGGGTGACAGGGCGTACAATGAGCAGTTCTTC.

This clone has a single count. The gene calls are TRBV5-4 and TRBJ2-3; 12 nucleotides align to TRBD2. V lost 4 bases, J lost 0 bases, and 3 bases stayed unmatched. There are 16 residues in the CDR3. Germline V CDR1 and CDR2: SGHNT, YYREEE (reference sequence). Written as DNA, the CDR3 is TGTGCCAGCAGCGTTGGACTAGCGGGGAGCACAGATACGCAGTATTTT. It is translated as CASSVGLAGSTDTQYF.

This clone came up once. The chain joins TRBV6-1 to TRBJ1-6, with D possibly matching TRBD1 (5 bases). This CDR3 spans 15 amino acids. From germline, CDR1 is MNHNS and CDR2 SASEGT. Trimming shortened V by 0 bases and J by 10 bases, and 13 bases separated the two germline ends. The CDR3 reads CASSEAYGGSSPLHF. The CDR3 DNA follows: TGTGCCAGCAGTGAAGCGTATGGGGGTTCCTCACCCCTCCACTTT.

V and J are TRBV30 and TRBJ1-3; D perhaps matches TRBD1 (5 bases). Trimming stripped 5 bases from V and 2 bases from J, with 10 bases between. CDR1 and CDR2 from the germline V gene are GTSNPN and SVGIG (reference sequence). This CDR3 is built from 13 residues. The CDR3 region is CAWHRGAGNTIYF. The CDR3, as DNA: TGTGCCTGGCATCGGGGGGCTGGAAACACCATATATTTT. Full variable domain (remainder filled in from reference TRBV30 and TRBJ1-3): SQTIHQWPATLVQPVGSPLSLECTVEGTSNPNLYWYRQAAGRGLQLLFYSVGIGQISSEVPQNLSASRPQDRQFILSSKKLLLSDSGFYLCAWHRGAGNTIYFGEGSWLTVV.

The chain is built from TRBV19 and TRBJ2-5; 9 positions agree with TRBD1. This CDR3 region has 14 residues. After removal of 4 bases from V and 5 bases from J, the junction contained 5 bases not matched to a gene. Germline CDR1 is LNHDA and CDR2 is SQIVND (reference sequence). This CDR3 is CASSTQGAGETQYF. CDR3 DNA sequence: TGTGCCAGTAGTACACAGGGGGCAGGGGAGACCCAGTACTTC.

The CDR3 reads CASSIMTGGLQPQHF. The CDR3 bases are TGCGCCAGCAGCATAATGACAGGGGGTCTTCAGCCCCAGCATTTT. The chain recombines TRBV4-1 with TRBJ1-5; 9 bases align to TRBD1. The ends lost 5 bases at V and 6 bases at J; junction bases unmatched: 8. The CDR3 spans 15 residues. Germline-derived CDR1 and CDR2 are MGHRA and YSYEKL.

This clone was counted a few times. V gene TRBV2 combines with J gene TRBJ1-4; perhaps TRBD1 as D (6 bases). V was cut by 4 bases and J by 8 bases, with 14 bases left in between. Germline lookup yields CDR1 SNHLY and CDR2 FYNNEI. This CDR3 comprises 14 residues. The CDR3 spells CASSAGAFREKLFF. DNA for the CDR3: TGTGCCAGCAGTGCGGGGGCTTTTAGAGAAAAACTGTTTTTT.

This clone was recorded once. The CDR3, as DNA: TGTGCCAGCAGCACTAAGGACAGCACAGATACGCAGTATTTT. Translating it yields CASSTKDSTDTQYF. The chain employs TRBV5-4 and TRBJ2-3; no clear D. From germline, CDR1 is SGHNT and CDR2 YYREEE (reference sequence). The V end was cut by 4 bases, the J end by 0 bases, with 9 bases between. The CDR3 has 14 residues.

This chain uses TRBV6-1 with TRBJ2-1; no clear D gene. The germline CDR1 and CDR2 sequences are MNHNS and SASEGT. This CDR3 contains 14 residues. Trimming left V 3 bases short and J 8 bases short, with 14 bases between. Written as DNA, the CDR3 is TGTGCCAGCAGTGACGCCCAAGCGCCAGATGAGCAGTTCTTC. Its protein is CASSDAQAPDEQFF.

The chain carries TRBV19 and TRBJ1-1; D gene ambiguous. The CDR3 extends over 15 amino acids. V lost 1 base and J lost 6, with 15 bases in between. Germline-derived CDR1 and CDR2 are LNHDA and SQIVND (reference sequence). The CDR3 spells CASSIGTVWVAEAFF. The DNA for the CDR3 is TGTGCCAGTAGTATAGGAACAGTTTGGGTCGCTGAAGCTTTCTTT.

The chain has TRBV18 and TRBJ2-1; 8 positions agree with TRBD1. CDR1 and CDR2 from the germline V gene are KGHSH and LQKENI. This CDR3 region has 12 residues. V trimming: 3 bases; J trimming: 12 bases; junction bases outside the gene matches: 4. CDR3 region: CASSPQGAWQFF. Written as DNA, the CDR3 is TGTGCCAGCTCACCGCAGGGGGCCTGGCAGTTCTTC.

V is TRBV11-3 and J is TRBJ2-2; possible D gene TRBD1, 6 bases. V lost 6 bases and J 6 bases, leaving 8 bases between the germline ends. The CDR3 sequence is 12 residues long. The germline V gene has CDR1 SGHNT and CDR2 YENEEA. CDR3 sequence: CASSQGSGELFF. The CDR3 DNA reads as TGTGCCAGCAGTCAGGGGTCCGGGGAGCTGTTTTTT.

The chain links TRBV5-6 to TRBJ1-3; the D is unclear. The V end lost 2 bases, the J end lost 1 base, and 7 bases lay between the germline ends. The CDR3 runs 14 residues. Germline assignment: CDR1 SGHDT and CDR2 YYEEEE. In nucleotides, the CDR3 is TGTGCCAGCAGCTTAAAAGCTTCTGGAAACACCATATATTTT. Translating it yields CASSLKASGNTIYF.

V usage is TRBV5-6 and J usage is TRBJ2-3; possible D gene TRBD2, 6 bases. Germline values: CDR1 SGHDT, CDR2 YYEEEE. The CDR3 has 13 amino acids. With 4 bases removed from V and 6 bases from J, the gap between germline ends came to 12 bases. The CDR3 sequence: CASSVGSPDTQYF. CDR3 DNA: TGTGCCAGCAGCGTCGGGAGTCCGGATACGCAGTATTTT.

The chain links TRBV27 to TRBJ2-7; 7 positions match TRBD2. Losses at the gene ends were 10 bases for V and 4 bases for J; bases not matched to a gene: 28. CDR3 length: 19 amino acids. Germline values: CDR1 MNHEY, CDR2 SMNVEV (reference sequence). For the CDR3, the DNA is TGTGCCATCACGCCTCGATCACATCTAGCGGAGGTGGACCCTTACGAGCAGTACTTC. This gives the protein CAITPRSHLAEVDPYEQYF.

This chain links TRBV11-2 with TRBJ2-1, with D hard to call. The CDR3 contains 13 residues. Trimming removed 6 bases from V and 0 bases from J, with 6 bases in between. Per the germline V gene, CDR1 is SGHAT and CDR2 is FQNNGV. The CDR3 here is CASRQISYNEQFF. The CDR3 DNA reads as TGTGCCAGCAGACAAATCTCCTACAATGAGCAGTTCTTC.